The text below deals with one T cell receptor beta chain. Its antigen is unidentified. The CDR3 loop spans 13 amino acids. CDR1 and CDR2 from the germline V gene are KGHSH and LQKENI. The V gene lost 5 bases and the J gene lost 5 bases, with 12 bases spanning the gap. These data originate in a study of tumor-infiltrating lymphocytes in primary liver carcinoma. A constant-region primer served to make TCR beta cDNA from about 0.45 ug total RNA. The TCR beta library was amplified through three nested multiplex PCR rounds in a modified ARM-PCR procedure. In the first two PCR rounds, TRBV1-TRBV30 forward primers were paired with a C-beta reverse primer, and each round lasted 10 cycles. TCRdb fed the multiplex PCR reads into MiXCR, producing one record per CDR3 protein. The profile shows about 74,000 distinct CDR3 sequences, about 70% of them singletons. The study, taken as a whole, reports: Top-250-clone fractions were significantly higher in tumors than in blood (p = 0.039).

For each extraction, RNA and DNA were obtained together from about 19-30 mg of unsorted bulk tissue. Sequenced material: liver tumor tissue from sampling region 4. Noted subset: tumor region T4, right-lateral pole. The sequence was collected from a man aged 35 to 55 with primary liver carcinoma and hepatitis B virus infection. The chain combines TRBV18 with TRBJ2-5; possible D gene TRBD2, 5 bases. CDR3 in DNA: TGTGCCAGCTCAGAGGACTTCGCGGAGACCCAGTACTTC. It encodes CASSEDFAETQYF. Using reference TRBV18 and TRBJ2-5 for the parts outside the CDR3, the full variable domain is NAGVMQNPRHLVRRRGQEARLRCSPMKGHSHVYWYRQLPEEGLKFMVYLQKENIIDESGMPKERFSAEFPKEGPSILRIQQVVRGDSAAYFCASSEDFAETQYFGPGTRLLVL.